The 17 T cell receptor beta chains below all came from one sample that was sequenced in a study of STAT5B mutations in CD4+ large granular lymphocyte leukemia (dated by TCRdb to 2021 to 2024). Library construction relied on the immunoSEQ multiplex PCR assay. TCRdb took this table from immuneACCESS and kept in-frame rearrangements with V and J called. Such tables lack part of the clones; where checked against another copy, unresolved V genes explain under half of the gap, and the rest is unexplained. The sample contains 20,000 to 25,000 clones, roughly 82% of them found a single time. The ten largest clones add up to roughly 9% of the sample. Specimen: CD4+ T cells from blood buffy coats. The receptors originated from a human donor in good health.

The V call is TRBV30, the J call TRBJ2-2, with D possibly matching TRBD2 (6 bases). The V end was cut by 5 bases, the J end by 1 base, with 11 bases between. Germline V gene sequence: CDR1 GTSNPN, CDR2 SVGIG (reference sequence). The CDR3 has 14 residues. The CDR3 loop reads CAWCRDWNTGELFF. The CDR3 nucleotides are TGTGCCTGGTGCCGGGACTGGAACACCGGGGAGCTGTTTTTT.

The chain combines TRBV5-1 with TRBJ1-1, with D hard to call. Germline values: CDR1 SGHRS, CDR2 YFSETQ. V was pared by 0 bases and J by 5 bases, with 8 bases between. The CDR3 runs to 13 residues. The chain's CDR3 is CASSLVGETEAFF. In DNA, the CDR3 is TGCGCCAGCAGCTTGGTTGGGGAAACTGAAGCTTTCTTT.

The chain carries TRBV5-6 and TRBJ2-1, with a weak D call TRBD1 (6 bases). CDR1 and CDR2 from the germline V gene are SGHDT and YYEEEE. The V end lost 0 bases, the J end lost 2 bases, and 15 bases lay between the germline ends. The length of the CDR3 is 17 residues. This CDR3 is CASSLAGQPRTYNEQFF. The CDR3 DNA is TGTGCCAGCAGCTTGGCCGGACAGCCTCGAACCTACAATGAGCAGTTCTTC.

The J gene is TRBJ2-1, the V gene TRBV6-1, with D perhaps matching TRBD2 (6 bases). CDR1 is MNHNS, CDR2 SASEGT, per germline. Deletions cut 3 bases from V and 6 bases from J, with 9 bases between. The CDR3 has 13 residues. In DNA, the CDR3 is TGTGCCAGCAGTGATCCGGGGGTCAATGAGCAGTTCTTC. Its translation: CASSDPGVNEQFF.

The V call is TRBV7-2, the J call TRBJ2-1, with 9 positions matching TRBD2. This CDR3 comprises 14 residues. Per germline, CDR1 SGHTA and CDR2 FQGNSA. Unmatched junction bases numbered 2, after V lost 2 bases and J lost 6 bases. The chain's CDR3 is CASSLMRGGNEQFF. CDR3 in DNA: TGTGCCAGCAGCTTAATGCGGGGGGGCAATGAGCAGTTCTTC.

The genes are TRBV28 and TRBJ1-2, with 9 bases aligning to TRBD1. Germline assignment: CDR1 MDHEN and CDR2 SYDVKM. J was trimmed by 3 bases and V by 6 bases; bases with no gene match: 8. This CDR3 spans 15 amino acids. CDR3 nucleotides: TGTGCCAGCAGACCCACCGGGACAGGGTACTATGGCTACACCTTC. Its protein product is CASRPTGTGYYGYTF.

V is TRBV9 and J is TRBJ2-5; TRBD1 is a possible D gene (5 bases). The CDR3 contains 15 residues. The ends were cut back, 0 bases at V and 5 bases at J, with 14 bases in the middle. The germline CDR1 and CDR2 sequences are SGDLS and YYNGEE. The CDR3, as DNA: TGTGCCAGCAGCGTAGCCTCCAGGGTAGGGGAGACCCAGTACTTC. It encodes CASSVASRVGETQYF.

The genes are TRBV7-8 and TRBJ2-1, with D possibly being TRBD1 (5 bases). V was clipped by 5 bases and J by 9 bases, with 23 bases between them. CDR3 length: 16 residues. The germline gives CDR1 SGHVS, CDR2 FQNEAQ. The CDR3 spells CASSREVPAVQVEQFF. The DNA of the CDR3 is TGTGCCAGCAGCCGTGAGGTACCGGCAGTACAGGTTGAGCAGTTCTTC.

CDR3 in amino acids: CASSLAWGATNEKLFF. The CDR3 nucleotides read TGTGCCAGCAGCTTAGCTTGGGGAGCAACTAATGAAAAACTGTTTTTT. The chain is built from TRBV7-9 and TRBJ1-4; no reliable D call. The CDR3 is 16 residues long. V was pared by 0 bases and J by 0 bases, with 8 bases between. Germline V gene sequence: CDR1 SEHNR, CDR2 FQNEAQ (reference sequence).

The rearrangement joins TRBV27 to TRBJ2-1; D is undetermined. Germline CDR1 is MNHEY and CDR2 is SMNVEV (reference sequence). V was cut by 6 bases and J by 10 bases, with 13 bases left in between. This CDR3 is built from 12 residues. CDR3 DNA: TGTGCCAGCAGACGTAGCCCCGGGGAGCAGTTCTTC. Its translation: CASRRSPGEQFF.

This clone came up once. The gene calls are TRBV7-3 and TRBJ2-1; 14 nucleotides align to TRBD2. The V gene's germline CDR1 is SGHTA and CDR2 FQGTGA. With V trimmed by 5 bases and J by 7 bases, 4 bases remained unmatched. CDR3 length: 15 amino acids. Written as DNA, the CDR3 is TGTGCCAGCAGCAAGCGGACTAGCGGGGGGAATGAGCAGTTCTTC. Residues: CASSKRTSGGNEQFF.

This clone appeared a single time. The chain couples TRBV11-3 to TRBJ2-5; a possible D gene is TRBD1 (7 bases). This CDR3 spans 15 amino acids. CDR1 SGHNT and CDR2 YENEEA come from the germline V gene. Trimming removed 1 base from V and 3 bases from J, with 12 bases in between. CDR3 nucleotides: TGTGCCAGCAGCTTAGGGGGCAGGGGGGAAGAGACCCAGTACTTC. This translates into CASSLGGRGEETQYF. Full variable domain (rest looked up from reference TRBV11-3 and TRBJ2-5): EAGVVQSPRYKIIEKKQPVAFWCNPISGHNTLYWYLQNLGQGPELLIRYENEEAVDDSQLPKDRFSAERLKGVDSTLKIQPAELGDSAVYLCASSLGGRGEETQYFGPGTRLLVL.

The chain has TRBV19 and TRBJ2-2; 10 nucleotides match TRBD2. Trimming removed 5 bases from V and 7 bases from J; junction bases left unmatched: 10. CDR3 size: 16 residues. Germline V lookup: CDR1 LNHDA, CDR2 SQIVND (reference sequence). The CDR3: CASSPLGSGGIGELFF. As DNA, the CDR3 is TGTGCCAGTAGTCCCCTTGGTAGCGGGGGGATCGGGGAGCTGTTTTTT.

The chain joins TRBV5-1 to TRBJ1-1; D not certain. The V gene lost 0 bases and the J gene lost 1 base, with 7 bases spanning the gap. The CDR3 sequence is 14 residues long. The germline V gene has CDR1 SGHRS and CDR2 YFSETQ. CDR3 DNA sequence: TGCGCCAGCAGCTTGGGGCGGACGAACACTGAAGCTTTCTTT. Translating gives CASSLGRTNTEAFF.

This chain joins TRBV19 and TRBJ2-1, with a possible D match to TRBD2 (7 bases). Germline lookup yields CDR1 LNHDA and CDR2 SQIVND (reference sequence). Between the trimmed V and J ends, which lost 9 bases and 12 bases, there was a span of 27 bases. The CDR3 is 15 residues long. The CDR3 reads CASNQEQGRGNMQFF. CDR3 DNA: TGTGCCAGCAACCAAGAGCAGGGGAGGGGGAATATGCAGTTCTTC.

The CDR3 region is CASSEELVQAETQYF. For the CDR3, the DNA is TGTGCCAGCAGTGAAGAACTAGTTCAGGCAGAGACCCAGTACTTC. V is TRBV2 and J is TRBJ2-5; possible D gene TRBD2, 5 bases. The length of the CDR3 is 15 residues. CDR1 and CDR2 from the germline V gene are SNHLY and FYNNEI. The V end lost 1 base, the J end lost 4 bases, and 13 bases lay between the germline ends.

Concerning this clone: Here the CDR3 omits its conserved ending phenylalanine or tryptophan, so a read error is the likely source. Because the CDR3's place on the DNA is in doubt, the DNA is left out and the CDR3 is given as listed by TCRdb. The CDR3 protein is CARSGTGLV. This sequence joins TRBV5-3 and TRBJ1-6; the table's D call, TRBD1, was not checked against the DNA. TRBV5-3 is reported as an ORF; its role is uncertain. The CDR3 is 9 amino acids long, termini counted.